This T cell receptor beta chain was retrieved from a study of cytomegalovirus exposure and HLA in healthy donors. A single count supports this clone. The primer mix had 60 Vbeta and 13 Jbeta primers. The table came from immunoSEQ multiplex PCR; TCRdb's copy has only in-frame clones and leaves some out. The profile shows under 200,000 clones, around 83% of them singletons. The CDR3 is 13 amino acids. Germline lookup yields CDR1 ENHRY and CDR2 SYGVKD. V was pared by 4 bases and J by 11 bases, with 17 bases between. Input material: PBMCs. The sequence was obtained from a young woman in good health and CMV-seronegative. V and J are TRBV10-3 and TRBJ2-5; a weak D match, TRBD1 (6 bases). The CDR3 coding sequence is TGTGCCATCAGTGGGGGGCTGGAGGAAGAGCAGTACTTC. This encodes CAISGGLEEEQYF.